Here is one TCR beta chain with its context. J lost 4 bases, V lost 5 bases, and 12 bases had no gene match. The CDR3 extends over 17 amino acids. Each CDR3 protein gets one entry after TCRdb re-called the RT-PCR reads with MiXCR. The data show about 400,000 distinct CDR3 sequences, more than 15% seen once. This entry belongs to a study of patients and donors after allogeneic stem cell transplantation. This TCR was sampled from a human donor who was either an allogeneic HSCT recipient or a stem cell or donor lymphocyte infusion donor (not recorded which). It is not recorded whose cells these are; they may come from a transplant donor. The chain recombines TRBV12-3 or TRBV12-4 with TRBJ1-1; 11 bases fit TRBD1. The sequencing sample was made of blood, either unsorted or a sorted T cell fraction (not recorded which). CDR3 DNA: TGTGCCAGCAGTCTCCTGTACGGACAGGGGGCGGGCACTGAAGCTTTCTTT. Translation gives CASSLLYGQGAGTEAFF.